Each of the 3 T cell receptor beta chains below was sequenced from the same sample in a study of T cell repertoires in cytomegalovirus infection. TCRdb re-called the reads with MiXCR, one entry per CDR3 protein. Of roughly 350,000 distinct CDR3 sequences in the sample, about 35% are singletons; the top ten hold roughly 12%. No antigen has been identified for these receptors. Sequences were derived from cultured PBMCs, sampled from culture after CMV antigen stimulation. The receptors were sampled from a human donor in good health (CMV status not recorded). Some clones in this sample may be carry-over from other donors' samples.

The CDR3 sequence is CASSSGPSGGKTEAFF. CDR3 sequence (DNA): TGTGCCAGCAGCTCGGGACCGTCCGGAGGTAAGACTGAAGCTTTCTTT. This chain uses TRBV5-6 with TRBJ1-1, with D maybe TRBD1 (5 bases). V lost 3 bases and J 5 bases, leaving 20 bases between the germline ends. Germline V CDR1 and CDR2: SGHDT, YYEEEE. This CDR3 is built from 16 residues.

This clonotype was detected a few times. The chain is built from TRBV7-2 and TRBJ1-5; no definite D call. Germline CDR1 and CDR2: SGHTA and FQGNSA. The CDR3 is 13 residues long. Trimming shortened V by 1 base and J by 4 bases, and 5 bases separated the two germline ends. The CDR3 protein is CASSLDDNQPQHF. The CDR3 DNA reads TGTGCCAGCAGCTTAGACGATAATCAGCCCCAGCATTTT.

This clonotype was seen only a few times. The CDR3 protein is CSVVELAGVYEQYF. The CDR3 DNA reads TGCAGCGTTGTGGAACTAGCGGGAGTCTACGAGCAGTACTTC. The chain is built from TRBV29-1 and TRBJ2-7; 11 nucleotides agree with TRBD2. The CDR3 has 14 amino acids. CDR1 is SQVTM and CDR2 is ANQGSEA in the germline V gene. J was trimmed by 3 bases and V by 4 bases; bases with no gene match: 5.